This TCR beta chain was obtained from a study of shared clonotypes between healthy human individuals. For this clone: In the same sample, other DNA sequences code for this CDR3.

V gave up 0 bases and J gave up 3 bases, with 0 bases separating them. From germline, CDR1 is SGDLS and CDR2 YYNGEE. The CDR3 is 12 amino acids. Per the study methods: Junction-only sequences produced by ImmunoSEQ had no quality scores, so filtering differed. Some clones are missing from TCRdb's copy, which holds only in-frame ones; the method was immunoSEQ multiplex PCR. Clone size and the V and J calls come from that table; the DNA yielded D and trimming. The sample consists of 900,000 to 1,200,000 clones, about four fifths of them appearing once. The donors were adults (healthy and HIV-negative) with no recent acute infections or vaccinations. CD45RA-negative memory and CD45RA+ naive subsets were split from the CD4+ cells.

The rearrangement joins TRBV9 to TRBJ2-2; D remains unclear. The source of this sequence is a man aged 18 to 29 in good health. Some clones in this sample may be carry-over from other donors' samples. The sample consisted of memory CD4+ T cells from PBMCs. The subset is: CD45RA-negative fraction. This chain's CDR3 is CASSVDTGELFF. In DNA form, the CDR3 reads TGTGCCAGCAGCGTAGACACCGGGGAGCTGTTTTTT.